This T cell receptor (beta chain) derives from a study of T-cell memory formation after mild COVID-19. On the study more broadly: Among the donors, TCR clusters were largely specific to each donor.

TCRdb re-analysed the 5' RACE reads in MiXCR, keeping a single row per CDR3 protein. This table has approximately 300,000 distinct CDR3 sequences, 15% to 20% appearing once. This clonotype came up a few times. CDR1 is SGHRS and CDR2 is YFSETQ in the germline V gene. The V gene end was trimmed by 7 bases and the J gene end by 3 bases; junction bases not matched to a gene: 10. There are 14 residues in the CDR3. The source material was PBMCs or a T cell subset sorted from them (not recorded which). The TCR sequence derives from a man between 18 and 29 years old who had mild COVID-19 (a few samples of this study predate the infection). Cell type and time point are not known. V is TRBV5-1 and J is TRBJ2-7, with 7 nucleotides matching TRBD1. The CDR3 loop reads CASRQGTDYYEQYF. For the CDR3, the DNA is TGCGCCAGCCGCCAGGGGACAGACTACTACGAGCAGTACTTC.